This is a list of T cell receptor beta chains from one sample in a study of blood T cell repertoires in COVID-19. Produced via immunoSEQ multiplex PCR; TCRdb's table is partial and in-frame only. The repertoire holds some 230,000 clones, with around 84% as singletons. Sequencing used peripheral blood. These TCRs come from a man aged 35 to 55 with acute or convalescent COVID-19. Both conserved end residues are part of each CDR3. A D gene is named only where the DNA matches it firmly. Not all rows give a size; the values are once, few, many and, for expanded clones, a class.

CDR3 DNA	CDR3 protein	clone size	V gene	J gene	D gene
TGTGCCAGCAGGGAGAAGACAGCATATAGCAATCAGCCCCAGCATTTT	CASREKTAYSNQPQHF	.	TRBV27	TRBJ1-5	.
TGTGCCAGCAGCTTGGGAGACAGGGCCTACGAGCAGTACTTC	CASSLGDRAYEQYF	.	TRBV5-6	TRBJ2-7	TRBD1
TGTGCCAGCAGCTCCTTTGCAGGGAAGTACACTGAAGCTTTCTTT	CASSSFAGKYTEAFF	.	TRBV11-2	TRBJ1-1	.
TGTGCCAGCAGCGGTAGACGGCCTAGCGGGGTCATGCAAAACAATGAGCAGTTCTTC	CASSGRRPSGVMQNNEQFF	.	TRBV11-2	TRBJ2-1	TRBD2
TGCGCCAGCAGCCAGTGGGGGGGGCAACAGTTCTTC	CASSQWGGQQFF	.	TRBV4-1	TRBJ2-1	.
TGTGCCAGCAGCTTGGAGGCAGGGTGGACCGGGGAGCTGTTTTTT	CASSLEAGWTGELFF	.	TRBV5-4	TRBJ2-2	.
TGTGCCAGCAGTCTACAGGGGTACGAGCAGTACTTC	CASSLQGYEQYF	.	TRBV12-3/TRBV12-4	TRBJ2-7	TRBD1
TGTGCCAGCAGTTACTTCGGAGAAACTGAAGCTTTCTTT	CASSYFGETEAFF	.	TRBV6-5	TRBJ1-1	.
TGTGCCAGCAGAGGGACAGGGTACGAGCAGTACTTC	CASRGTGYEQYF	.	TRBV11-1	TRBJ2-7	TRBD1
TGTGCCAGCAGAGGACAGGGGGGCGGGGCCAACGTCCTGACTTTC	CASRGQGGGANVLTF	.	TRBV6-5	TRBJ2-6	TRBD1
TGTGCCAGCAGCAGACAGGGCACCTACGAGCAGTACTTC	CASSRQGTYEQYF	.	TRBV6-5	TRBJ2-7	TRBD1
TGTGCCAGCAGCGGGACAGGGGAGGGAAACACTGAAGCTTTCTTT	CASSGTGEGNTEAFF	few	TRBV6-5	TRBJ1-1	TRBD1
TGTGCCAGTAGGCCTACAGGGGTGGGGACTGAAGCTTTCTTT	CASRPTGVGTEAFF	.	TRBV19	TRBJ1-1	TRBD1
TGTGCCAGCAGGACAGGAACCTATCAGCCCCAGCATTTT	CASRTGTYQPQHF	once	TRBV12-3/TRBV12-4	TRBJ1-5	.
TGTGCCAGCTCATCGGGACAGGGAGTAACTGAAGCTTTCTTT	CASSSGQGVTEAFF	.	TRBV18	TRBJ1-1	TRBD1
TGTGCCATCCAGGGAAGGGATGAGCAGTTCTTC	CAIQGRDEQFF	.	TRBV10-3	TRBJ2-1	.
TGCGCCAGCAGTGACCGACAGGGCCCTGTGGAAAATGGCTACACCTTC	CASSDRQGPVENGYTF	.	TRBV10-1	TRBJ1-2	TRBD1
TGTGCCAGCAACCTCAGGGTAGCGGGGCCTCACAATGAGCAGTTCTTC	CASNLRVAGPHNEQFF	.	TRBV27	TRBJ2-1	TRBD2
TGTGCCAGCAGTTACAGTGGGAGGGGGTACTCCTACGAGCAGTACTTC	CASSYSGRGYSYEQYF	.	TRBV6-5	TRBJ2-7	.
TGTGCCAGCAGCGTAGTCGGGACTAGCGGGGTCACAGATACGCAGTATTTT	CASSVVGTSGVTDTQYF	.	TRBV9	TRBJ2-3	TRBD2
TGTGCCAGCAGGCAGGGGCGTGACGGCTACGAGCAGTACTTC	CASRQGRDGYEQYF	.	TRBV2	TRBJ2-7	.
TGCGCCAGCAGCTCGGGACTAGCGCGGGCGGTCGAGCAGTTCTTC	CASSSGLARAVEQFF	.	TRBV5-1	TRBJ2-1	TRBD2
TGTGCCAGCAGCGGGTCCGGGACAGGCTCACCTGGAGGCTACACCTTC	CASSGSGTGSPGGYTF	.	TRBV5-4	TRBJ1-2	TRBD1
TGTGCCAGTAGTATACTGGGGACAGGGAAAACCGGGGAGCTGTTTTTT	CASSILGTGKTGELFF	.	TRBV19	TRBJ2-2	TRBD1
TGTGCCAGCAGCTTGAGGGGGGGAGGGGGTAATTCACCCCTCCACTTT	CASSLRGGGGNSPLHF	.	TRBV5-4	TRBJ1-6	.
TGTGCCTGGAGTACAGGGCTCGAGCAGTACTTC	CAWSTGLEQYF	.	TRBV30	TRBJ2-7	.
TGTGCCAGCAACTCGTACCTCAATGAGCAGTTCTTC	CASNSYLNEQFF	.	TRBV28	TRBJ2-1	.
TGTGCCAGCAGTGAGTCTCCCCCGGGGGTTCGGACTGAAGCTTTCTTT	CASSESPPGVRTEAFF	.	TRBV6-1	TRBJ1-1	.
TGTGCCAGCAGCCTACTAGCGGGGGCGAACACCGGGGAGCTGTTTTTT	CASSLLAGANTGELFF	.	TRBV11-3	TRBJ2-2	TRBD2
TGTGCCAGCAGGACTAGCGGGGTTGCCGGGGAGCTGTTTTTT	CASRTSGVAGELFF	.	TRBV6-5	TRBJ2-2	TRBD2
TGTGCCAGCAGCCCGGGACTAGCGGGGGCCCCCGGGGAGCTGTTTTTT	CASSPGLAGAPGELFF	.	TRBV11-3	TRBJ2-2	TRBD2
TGTGCCAGCAGCTCAACAGGGGAAGCTTTCTTT	CASSSTGEAFF	.	TRBV6-2/TRBV6-3	TRBJ1-1	.
TGCGCCAGCTCGTCAAACACAGGGGAACAGCCCCAGCATTTT	CASSSNTGEQPQHF	.	TRBV5-1	TRBJ1-5	TRBD1
TGTGCCAGCAGCTTAGTCGTAGCTAAAGAGACCCAGTACTTC	CASSLVVAKETQYF	.	TRBV11-2	TRBJ2-5	.
TGTGCCAGCAGCCCTGGGAGGACATCCCCCGCCGAGCAGTACTTC	CASSPGRTSPAEQYF	.	TRBV7-2	TRBJ2-7	.
TGTGCCAGCAGCTTAGGGACAGGTTACGAGCAGTACTTC	CASSLGTGYEQYF	.	TRBV5-6	TRBJ2-7	TRBD1
TGTGCCAGCAGTTACTCGGGACAGGGGTATGGCTACACCTTC	CASSYSGQGYGYTF	.	TRBV6-5	TRBJ1-2	TRBD1